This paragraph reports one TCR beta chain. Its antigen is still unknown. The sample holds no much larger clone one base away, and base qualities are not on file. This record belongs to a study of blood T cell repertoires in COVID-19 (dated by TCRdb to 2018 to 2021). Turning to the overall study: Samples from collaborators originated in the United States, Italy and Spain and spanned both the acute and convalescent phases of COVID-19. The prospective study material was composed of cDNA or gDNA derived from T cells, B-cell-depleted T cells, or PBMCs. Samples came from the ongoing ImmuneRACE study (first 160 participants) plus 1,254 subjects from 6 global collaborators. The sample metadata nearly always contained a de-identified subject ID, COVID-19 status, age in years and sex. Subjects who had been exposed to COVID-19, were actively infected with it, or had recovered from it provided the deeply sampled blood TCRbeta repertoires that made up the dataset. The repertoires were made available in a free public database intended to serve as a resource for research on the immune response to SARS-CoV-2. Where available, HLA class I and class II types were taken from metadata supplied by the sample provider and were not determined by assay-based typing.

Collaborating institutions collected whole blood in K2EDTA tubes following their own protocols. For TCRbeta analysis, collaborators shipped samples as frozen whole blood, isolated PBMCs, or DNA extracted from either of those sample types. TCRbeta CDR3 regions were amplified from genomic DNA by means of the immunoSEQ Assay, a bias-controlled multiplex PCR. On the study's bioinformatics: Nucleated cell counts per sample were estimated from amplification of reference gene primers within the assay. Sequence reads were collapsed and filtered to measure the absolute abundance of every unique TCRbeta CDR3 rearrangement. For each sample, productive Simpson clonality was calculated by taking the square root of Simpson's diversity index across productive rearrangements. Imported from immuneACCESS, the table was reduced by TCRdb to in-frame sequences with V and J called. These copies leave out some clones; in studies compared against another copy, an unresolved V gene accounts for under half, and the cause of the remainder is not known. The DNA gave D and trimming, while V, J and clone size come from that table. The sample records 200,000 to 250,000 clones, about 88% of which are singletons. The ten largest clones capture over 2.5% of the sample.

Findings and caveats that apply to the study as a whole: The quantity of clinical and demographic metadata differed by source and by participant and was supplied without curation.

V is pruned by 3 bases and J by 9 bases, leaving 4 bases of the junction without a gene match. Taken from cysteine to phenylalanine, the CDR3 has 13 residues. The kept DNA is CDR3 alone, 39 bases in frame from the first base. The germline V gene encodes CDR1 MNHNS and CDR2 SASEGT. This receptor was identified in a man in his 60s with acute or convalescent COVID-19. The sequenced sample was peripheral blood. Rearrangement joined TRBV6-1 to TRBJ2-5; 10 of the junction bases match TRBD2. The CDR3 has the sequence CASSDERGGPQYF. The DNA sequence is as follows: TGTGCCAGCAGTGATGAGCGGGGGGGCCCCCAGTACTTC.